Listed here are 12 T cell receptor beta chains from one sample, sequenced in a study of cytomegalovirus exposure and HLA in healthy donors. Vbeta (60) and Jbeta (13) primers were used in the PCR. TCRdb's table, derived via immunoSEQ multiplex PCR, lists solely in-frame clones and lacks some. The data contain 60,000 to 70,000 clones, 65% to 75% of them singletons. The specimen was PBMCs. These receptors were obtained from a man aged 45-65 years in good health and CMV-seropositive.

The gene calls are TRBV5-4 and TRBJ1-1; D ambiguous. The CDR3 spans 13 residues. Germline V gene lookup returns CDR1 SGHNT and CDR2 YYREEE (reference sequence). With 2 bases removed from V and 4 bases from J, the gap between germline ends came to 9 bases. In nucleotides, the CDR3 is TGTGCCAGCAGCTTCCGGGGTAGCACTGAAGCTTTCTTT. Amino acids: CASSFRGSTEAFF.

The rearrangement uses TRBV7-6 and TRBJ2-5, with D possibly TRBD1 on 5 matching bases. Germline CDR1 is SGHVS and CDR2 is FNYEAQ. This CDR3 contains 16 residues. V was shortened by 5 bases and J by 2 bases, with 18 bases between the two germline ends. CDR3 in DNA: TGTGCCAGCAGCCCCGGTAGGGGTATTGGGCAAGAGACCCAGTACTTC. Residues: CASSPGRGIGQETQYF.

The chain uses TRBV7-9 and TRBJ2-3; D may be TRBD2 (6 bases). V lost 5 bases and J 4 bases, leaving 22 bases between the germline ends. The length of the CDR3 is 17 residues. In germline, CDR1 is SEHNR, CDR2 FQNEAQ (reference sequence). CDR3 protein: CASSSGSRMRAADTQYF. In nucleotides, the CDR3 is TGTGCCAGCAGCAGCGGGTCGCGGATGCGGGCTGCAGATACGCAGTATTTT.

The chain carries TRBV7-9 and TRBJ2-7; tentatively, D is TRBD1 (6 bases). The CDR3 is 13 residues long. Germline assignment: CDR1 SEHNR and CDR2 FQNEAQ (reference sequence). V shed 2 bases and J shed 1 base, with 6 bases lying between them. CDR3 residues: CASSLRGSYEQYF. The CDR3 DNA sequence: TGTGCCAGCAGCTTAAGGGGGTCCTACGAGCAGTACTTC.

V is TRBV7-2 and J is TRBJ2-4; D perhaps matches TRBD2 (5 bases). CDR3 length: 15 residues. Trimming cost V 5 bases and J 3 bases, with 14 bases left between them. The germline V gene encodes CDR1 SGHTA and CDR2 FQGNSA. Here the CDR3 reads CASSGEVGVKNIQYF. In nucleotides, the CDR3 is TGTGCCAGCAGCGGAGAGGTGGGAGTCAAAAACATTCAGTACTTC.

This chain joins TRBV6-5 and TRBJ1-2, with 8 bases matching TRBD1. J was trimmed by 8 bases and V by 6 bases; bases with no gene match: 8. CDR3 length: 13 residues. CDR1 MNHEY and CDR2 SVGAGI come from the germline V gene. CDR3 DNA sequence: TGTGCCAGCAGACAGGACAGGGCGGGAGGCTACACCTTC. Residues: CASRQDRAGGYTF.

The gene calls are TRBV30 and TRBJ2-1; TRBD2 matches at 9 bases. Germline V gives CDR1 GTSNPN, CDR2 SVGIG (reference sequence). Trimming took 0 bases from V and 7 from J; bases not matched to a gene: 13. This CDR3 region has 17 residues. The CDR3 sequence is CAWSVKAGGPSGNEQFF. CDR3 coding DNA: TGTGCCTGGAGTGTAAAAGCGGGGGGACCCTCGGGGAATGAGCAGTTCTTC.

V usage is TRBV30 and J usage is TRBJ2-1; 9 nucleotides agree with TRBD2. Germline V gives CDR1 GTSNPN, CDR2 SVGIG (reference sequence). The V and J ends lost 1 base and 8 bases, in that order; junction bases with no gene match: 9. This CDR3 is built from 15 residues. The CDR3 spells CAWSDAGLAGDEQFF. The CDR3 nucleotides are TGTGCCTGGAGTGATGCGGGGTTAGCGGGGGATGAGCAGTTCTTC.

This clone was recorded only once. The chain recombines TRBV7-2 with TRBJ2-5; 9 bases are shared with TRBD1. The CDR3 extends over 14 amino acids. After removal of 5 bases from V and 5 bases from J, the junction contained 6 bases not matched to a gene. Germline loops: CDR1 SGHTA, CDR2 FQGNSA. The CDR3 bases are TGTGCCAGCAGCCCGACAGGGGGGGCGGAGACCCAGTACTTC. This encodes CASSPTGGAETQYF.

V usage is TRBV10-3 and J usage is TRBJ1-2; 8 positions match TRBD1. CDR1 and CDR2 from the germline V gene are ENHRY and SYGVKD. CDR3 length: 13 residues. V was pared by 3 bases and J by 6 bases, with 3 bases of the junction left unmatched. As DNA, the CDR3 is TGTGCCATCAGTGATCAGGGGGCGGATGGCTACACCTTC. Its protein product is CAISDQGADGYTF.

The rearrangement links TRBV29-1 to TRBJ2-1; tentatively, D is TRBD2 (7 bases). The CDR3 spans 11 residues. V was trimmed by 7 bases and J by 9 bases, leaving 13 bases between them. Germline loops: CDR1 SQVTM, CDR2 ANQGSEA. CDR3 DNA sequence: TGCAGCGCAAACAGGGAGGGTGAGCAGTTCTTC. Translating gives CSANREGEQFF.

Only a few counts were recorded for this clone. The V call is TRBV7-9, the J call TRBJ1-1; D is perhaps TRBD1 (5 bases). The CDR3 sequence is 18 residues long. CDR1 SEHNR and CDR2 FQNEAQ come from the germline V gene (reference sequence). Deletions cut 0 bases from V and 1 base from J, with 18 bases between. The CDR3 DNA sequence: TGTGCCAGCAGCTTAGCCGTTTTGGCAGACAGCCGGAACACTGAAGCTTTCTTT. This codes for CASSLAVLADSRNTEAFF.